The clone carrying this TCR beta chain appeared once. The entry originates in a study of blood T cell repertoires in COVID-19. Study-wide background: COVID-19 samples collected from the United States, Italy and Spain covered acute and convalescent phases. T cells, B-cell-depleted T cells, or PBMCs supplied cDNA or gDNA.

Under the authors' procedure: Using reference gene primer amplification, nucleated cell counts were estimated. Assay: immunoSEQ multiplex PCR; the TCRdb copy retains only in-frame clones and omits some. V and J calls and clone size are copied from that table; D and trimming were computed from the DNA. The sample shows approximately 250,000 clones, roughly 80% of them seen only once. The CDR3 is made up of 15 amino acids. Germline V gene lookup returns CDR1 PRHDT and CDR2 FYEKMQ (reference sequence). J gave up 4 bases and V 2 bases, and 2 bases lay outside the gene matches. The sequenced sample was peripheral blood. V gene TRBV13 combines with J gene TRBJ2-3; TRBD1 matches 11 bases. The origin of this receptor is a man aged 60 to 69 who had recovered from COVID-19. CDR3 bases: TGTGCCAGCAGCTTATGGACAGGGGGCCCAGATACGCAGTATTTT. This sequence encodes CASSLWTGGPDTQYF.